Presented here are 4 T cell receptor beta chains from one specimen sequenced in a study of human T cells and chemical hapten exposure. This sample's time point: pre-sensitization, week 0. As for treatment: therapeutic diphenylcyclopropenone sensitization with weekly scalp DPC. MiXCR, run by TCRdb on the RACE reads, gives a single entry per CDR3 protein. The sample lists tens of thousands of distinct CDR3 sequences, around 13% occurring once. The material sequenced was whole blood, taken in connection with sensitization to the hapten diphenylcyclopropenone (DPC). These TCRs come from a woman in her 50s with alopecia areata. Some clones in this sample may be carry-over from other donors' samples.

The sample holds a few counts of this clonotype. The chain employs TRBV20-1 and TRBJ2-7; D is perhaps TRBD1 or TRBD2 (5 bases each). V lost 2 bases, J lost 4 bases, and 18 bases lay in between. Germline CDR1 is DFQATT and CDR2 is SNEGSKA (reference sequence). This CDR3 is 15 amino acids long. CDR3 amino acids: CSARPEAGSSYEQYF. The CDR3 bases are TGCAGTGCTAGACCGGAGGCAGGGAGTAGTTACGAGCAGTACTTC.

This clonotype was seen a few times. The chain recombines TRBV7-2 with TRBJ1-2; TRBD1 might be the D (6 bases). CDR1 and CDR2 from the germline V gene are SGHTA and FQGNSA. V lost 0 bases and J 2 bases, leaving 16 bases between the germline ends. The CDR3 covers 17 residues. The CDR3 spells CASSLAGWSGDNYGYTF. CDR3 DNA: TGTGCCAGCAGCTTAGCAGGGTGGTCAGGGGACAACTATGGCTACACCTTC.

In its sample, this clonotype was seen a few times. The V gene is TRBV10-1, the J gene TRBJ2-7; no clear D. Per the germline V gene, CDR1 is WNHNN and CDR2 is SYGVQD (reference sequence). The ends were cut back, 5 bases at V and 0 bases at J, with 5 bases in the middle. The CDR3 is made up of 12 amino acids. Here the CDR3 reads CASSRSSYEQYF. The DNA for the CDR3 is TGCGCCAGCAGTCGGTCCTCCTACGAGCAGTACTTC.

In nucleotides, the CDR3 is TGTGCCAGCTCACTAAATGTTCCTTCTAGCGGGACCTACGAGCAGTACTTC. This encodes CASSLNVPSSGTYEQYF. The chain couples TRBV18 to TRBJ2-7; TRBD2 matches 9 bases. CDR3 length: 17 residues. The junction had 12 bases not matched to a gene; V was cut back by 4 bases and J by 2 bases. Germline V gene lookup returns CDR1 KGHSH and CDR2 LQKENI.